The subject of this entry is one T cell receptor beta chain. Its antigen is unknown. Baseline was the first blood sampling point, followed by cycle 4 day 1 and cycle 7 day 1. The CDR3 runs to 16 residues. CDR1 is ENHRY and CDR2 is SYGVKD in the germline V gene. Trimming cost V 0 bases and J 2 bases, with 14 bases left between them. These data come from a study of OX40 agonist ivuxolimab in advanced cancers. About the study: Aged about 20 to 80 with a mean of roughly 65 years, they were around 79% male.

Generated by immunoSEQ multiplex PCR, the TCRdb table keeps only in-frame clones and is missing some. The sample has some 12,000 clones, approximately 70% seen once. Study-level points and caveats: With doses of 0.1 to 3.0 mg/kg, CD4+ and CD8+ blood T cells had undergone clonal expansion by week 6.

The chain carries TRBV10-3 and TRBJ2-7; possibly TRBD2 for D (6 bases). The sequencing used CD4+ or CD8+ T cells sorted from blood, collected in a trial of the OX40 agonist ivuxolimab. This clonotype was obtained from an adult with an advanced solid tumor such as melanoma, head and neck, liver or kidney cancer. The CDR3 sequence is CAISESTRETTYEQYF. The DNA for the CDR3 is TGTGCCATCAGTGAGTCGACCCGGGAGACCACCTACGAGCAGTACTTC.